This T cell receptor (beta chain) came from a study of vaccination effects on CD4 cells after COVID-19. The repertoire was sequenced with immunoSEQ multiplex PCR; TCRdb's copy has only in-frame clones and lacks some. The sample carries 20,000 or so clones, about three quarters recorded once. V was pared by 4 bases and J by 5 bases, with 3 bases of the junction left unmatched. Per germline, CDR1 KGHDR and CDR2 SFDVKD. There are 15 residues in the CDR3. Before sequencing took place, the ViraFEST assay used viral peptide pools to expand antigen-specific CD4+ T cells. Having been cultured for approximately ten days, the cells underwent CD4+ T cell isolation. A half-volume exchange with IL-2 medium occurred on days 3 and 7. Note on this clone: The antigen is not known.

The sequencing used CD4+ T cells from PBMCs cultured with HCoV-229E spike peptides, collected before COVID-19 vaccination. This clonotype was sampled from a human donor who received a COVID-19 vaccine. The genes are TRBV24-1 and TRBJ1-4; the match to TRBD1 covers 10 bases. This CDR3 is CATSDPGQGNEKLFF. The CDR3 DNA reads TGTGCCACCAGTGACCCGGGACAGGGGAATGAAAAACTGTTTTTT.